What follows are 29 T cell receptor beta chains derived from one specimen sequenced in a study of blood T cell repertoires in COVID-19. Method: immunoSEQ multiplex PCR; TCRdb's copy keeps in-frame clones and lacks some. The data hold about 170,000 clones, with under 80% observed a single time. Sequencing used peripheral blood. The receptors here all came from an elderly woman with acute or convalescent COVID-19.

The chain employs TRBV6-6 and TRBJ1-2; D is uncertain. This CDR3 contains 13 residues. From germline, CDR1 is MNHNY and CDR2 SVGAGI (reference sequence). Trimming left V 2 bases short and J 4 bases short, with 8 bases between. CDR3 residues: CASSYPMPYGYTF. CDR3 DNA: TGTGCCAGCAGTTACCCTATGCCCTATGGCTACACCTTC.

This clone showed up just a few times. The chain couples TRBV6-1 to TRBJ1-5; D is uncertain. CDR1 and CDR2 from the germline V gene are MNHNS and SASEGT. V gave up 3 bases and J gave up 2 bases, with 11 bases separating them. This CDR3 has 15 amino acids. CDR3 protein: CASSESGLGNQPQHF. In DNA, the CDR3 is TGTGCCAGCAGTGAGTCAGGCTTAGGCAATCAGCCCCAGCATTTT.

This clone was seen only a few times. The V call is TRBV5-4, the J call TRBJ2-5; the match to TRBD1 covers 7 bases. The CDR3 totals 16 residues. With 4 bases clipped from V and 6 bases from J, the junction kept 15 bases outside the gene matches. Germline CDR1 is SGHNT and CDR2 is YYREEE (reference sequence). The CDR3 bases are TGTGCCAGCAGCCCCCAGACAGGGCATGAGGGGCAGACCCAGTACTTC. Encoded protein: CASSPQTGHEGQTQYF.

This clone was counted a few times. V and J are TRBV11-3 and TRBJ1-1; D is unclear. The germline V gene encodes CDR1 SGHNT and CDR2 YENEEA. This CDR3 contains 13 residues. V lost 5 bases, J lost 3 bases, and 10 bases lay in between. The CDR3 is CASSRQRDTEAFF. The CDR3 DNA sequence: TGTGCCAGCAGCCGTCAACGAGACACTGAAGCTTTCTTT. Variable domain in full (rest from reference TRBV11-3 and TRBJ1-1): EAGVVQSPRYKIIEKKQPVAFWCNPISGHNTLYWYLQNLGQGPELLIRYENEEAVDDSQLPKDRFSAERLKGVDSTLKIQPAELGDSAVYLCASSRQRDTEAFFGQGTRLTVV.

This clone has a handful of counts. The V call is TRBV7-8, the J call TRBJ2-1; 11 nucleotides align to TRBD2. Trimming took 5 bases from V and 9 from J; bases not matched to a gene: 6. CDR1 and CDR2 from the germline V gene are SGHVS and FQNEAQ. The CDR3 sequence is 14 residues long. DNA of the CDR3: TGTGCCAGCAGCCCCGGGACTAGCGGTGTTGAGCAGTTCTTC. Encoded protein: CASSPGTSGVEQFF.

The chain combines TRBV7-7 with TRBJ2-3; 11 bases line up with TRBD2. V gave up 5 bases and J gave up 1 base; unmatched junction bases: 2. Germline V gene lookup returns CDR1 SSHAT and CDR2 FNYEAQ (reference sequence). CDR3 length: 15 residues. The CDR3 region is CASSRSGRGTDTQYF. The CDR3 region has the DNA TGTGCCAGCAGCCGTAGCGGGAGGGGCACAGATACGCAGTATTTT. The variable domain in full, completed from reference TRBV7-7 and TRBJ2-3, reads GAGVSQSPRYKVTKRGQDVTLRCDPISSHATLYWYQQALGQGPEFLTYFNYEAQPDKSGLPSDRFSAERPEGSISTLTIQRTEQRDSAMYRCASSRSGRGTDTQYFGPGTRLTVL.

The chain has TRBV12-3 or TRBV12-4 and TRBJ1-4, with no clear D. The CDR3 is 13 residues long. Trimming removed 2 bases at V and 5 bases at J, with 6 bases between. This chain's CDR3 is CASSLIENEKLFF. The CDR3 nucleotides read TGTGCCAGCAGTTTAATAGAAAATGAAAAACTGTTTTTT.

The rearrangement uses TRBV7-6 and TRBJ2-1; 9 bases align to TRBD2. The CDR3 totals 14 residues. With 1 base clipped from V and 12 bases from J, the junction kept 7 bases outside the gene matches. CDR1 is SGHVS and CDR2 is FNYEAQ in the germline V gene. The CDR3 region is CASSLDVSGRLQFF. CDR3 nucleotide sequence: TGTGCCAGCAGCTTAGATGTCAGCGGGAGGCTGCAGTTCTTC.

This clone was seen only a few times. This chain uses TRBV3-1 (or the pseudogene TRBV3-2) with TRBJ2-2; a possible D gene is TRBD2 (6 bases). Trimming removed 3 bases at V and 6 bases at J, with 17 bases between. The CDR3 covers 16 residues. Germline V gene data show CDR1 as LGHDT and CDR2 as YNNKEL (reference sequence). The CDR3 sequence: CASSQGAGSIAGELFF. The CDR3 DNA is TGTGCCAGCAGCCAGGGTGCGGGATCGATAGCCGGGGAGCTGTTTTTT.

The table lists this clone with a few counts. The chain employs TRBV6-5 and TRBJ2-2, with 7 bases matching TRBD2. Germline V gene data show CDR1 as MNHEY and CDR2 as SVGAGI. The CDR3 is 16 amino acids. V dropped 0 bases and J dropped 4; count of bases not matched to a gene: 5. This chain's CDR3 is CASSYSGGSGTGELFF. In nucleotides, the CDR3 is TGTGCCAGCAGTTACTCGGGCGGGAGCGGCACCGGGGAGCTGTTTTTT.

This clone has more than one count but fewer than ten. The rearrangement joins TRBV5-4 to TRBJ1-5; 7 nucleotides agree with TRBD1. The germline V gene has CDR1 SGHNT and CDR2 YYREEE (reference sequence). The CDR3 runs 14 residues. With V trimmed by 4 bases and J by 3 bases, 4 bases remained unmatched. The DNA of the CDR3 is TGTGCCAGCAGCGCGGGACAGTACAATCAGCCCCAGCATTTT. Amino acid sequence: CASSAGQYNQPQHF.

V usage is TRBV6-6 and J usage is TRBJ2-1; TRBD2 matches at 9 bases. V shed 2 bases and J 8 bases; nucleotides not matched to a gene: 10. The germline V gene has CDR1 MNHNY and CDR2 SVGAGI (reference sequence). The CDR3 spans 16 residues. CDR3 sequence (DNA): TGTGCCAGCAGTTACCTCGCGGCTAGCGGGATAGATGAGCAGTTCTTC. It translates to CASSYLAASGIDEQFF.

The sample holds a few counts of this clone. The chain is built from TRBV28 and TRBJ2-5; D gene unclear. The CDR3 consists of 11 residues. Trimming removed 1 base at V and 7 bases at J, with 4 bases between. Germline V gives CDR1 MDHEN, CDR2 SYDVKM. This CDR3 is CASSLYGTQYF. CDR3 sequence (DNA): TGTGCCAGCAGTTTATACGGGACCCAGTACTTC.

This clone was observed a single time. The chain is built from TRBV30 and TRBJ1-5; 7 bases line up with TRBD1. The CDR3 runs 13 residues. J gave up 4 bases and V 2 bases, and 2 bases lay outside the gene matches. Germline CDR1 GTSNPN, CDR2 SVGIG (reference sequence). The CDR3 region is CAWSSGGNQPQHF. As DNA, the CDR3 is TGTGCCTGGAGTTCAGGGGGTAATCAGCCCCAGCATTTT.

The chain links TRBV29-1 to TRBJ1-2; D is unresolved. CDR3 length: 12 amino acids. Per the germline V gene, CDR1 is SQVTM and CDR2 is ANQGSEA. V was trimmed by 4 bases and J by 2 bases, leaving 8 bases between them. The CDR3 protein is CSVVLSNYGYTF. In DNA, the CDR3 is TGCAGCGTTGTTCTATCGAACTATGGCTACACCTTC.

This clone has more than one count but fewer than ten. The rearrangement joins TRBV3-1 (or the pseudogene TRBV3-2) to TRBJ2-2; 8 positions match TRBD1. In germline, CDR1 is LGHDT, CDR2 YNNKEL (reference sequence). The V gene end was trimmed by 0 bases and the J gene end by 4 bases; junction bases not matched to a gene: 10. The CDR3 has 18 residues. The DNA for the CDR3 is TGTGCCAGCAGCCAAGATATCTTTCGGACAGGGACCACCGGGGAGCTGTTTTTT. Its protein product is CASSQDIFRTGTTGELFF.

The CDR3, as DNA: TGTGCCAGTTCCGACCAGGGGAACATTCAGTACTTC. Amino acids: CASSDQGNIQYF. The rearrangement joins TRBV19 to TRBJ2-4, with a possible D match to TRBD1 (6 bases). From germline, CDR1 is LNHDA and CDR2 SQIVND (reference sequence). This CDR3 spans 12 amino acids. The V gene lost 8 bases and the J gene lost 7 bases, with 12 bases spanning the gap.

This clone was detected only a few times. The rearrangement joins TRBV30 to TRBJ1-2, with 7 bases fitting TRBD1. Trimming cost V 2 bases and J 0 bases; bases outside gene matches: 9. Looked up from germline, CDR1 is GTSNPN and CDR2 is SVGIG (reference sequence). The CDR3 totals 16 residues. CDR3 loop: CAWSRQDRRANYGYTF. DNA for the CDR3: TGTGCCTGGAGTAGACAGGACAGGAGAGCTAACTATGGCTACACCTTC.

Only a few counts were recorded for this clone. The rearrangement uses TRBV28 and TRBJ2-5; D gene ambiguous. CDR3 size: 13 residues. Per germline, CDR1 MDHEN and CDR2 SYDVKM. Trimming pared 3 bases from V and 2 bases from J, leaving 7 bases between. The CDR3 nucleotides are TGTGCCAGCAGTTTGCTTCTACAAGAGACCCAGTACTTC. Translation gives CASSLLLQETQYF.

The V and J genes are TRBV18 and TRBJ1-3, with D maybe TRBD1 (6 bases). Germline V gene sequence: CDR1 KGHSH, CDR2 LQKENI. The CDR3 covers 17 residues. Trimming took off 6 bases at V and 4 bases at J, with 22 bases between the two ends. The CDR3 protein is CASSPDRETLAGNTIYF. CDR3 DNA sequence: TGTGCCAGCTCTCCGGACAGAGAGACTTTAGCGGGAAACACCATATATTTT.

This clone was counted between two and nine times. The CDR3 sequence: CASRPGTSGAGETQYF. CDR3 DNA sequence: TGTGCCAGTAGGCCCGGGACTAGCGGGGCGGGGGAGACCCAGTACTTC. This sequence joins TRBV19 and TRBJ2-5, with 13 positions matching TRBD2. J lost 5 bases, V lost 6 bases, and 9 bases had no gene match. CDR1 is LNHDA, CDR2 SQIVND, per germline (reference sequence). CDR3 length: 16 amino acids.

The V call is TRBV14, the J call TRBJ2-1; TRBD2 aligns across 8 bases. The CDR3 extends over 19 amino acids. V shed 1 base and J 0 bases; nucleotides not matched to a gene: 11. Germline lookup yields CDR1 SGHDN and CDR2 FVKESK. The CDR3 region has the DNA TGTGCCAGCAGCCAAGGCCTGAGAGCGGGGGCTTCCTCCTACAATGAGCAGTTCTTC. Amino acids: CASSQGLRAGASSYNEQFF.

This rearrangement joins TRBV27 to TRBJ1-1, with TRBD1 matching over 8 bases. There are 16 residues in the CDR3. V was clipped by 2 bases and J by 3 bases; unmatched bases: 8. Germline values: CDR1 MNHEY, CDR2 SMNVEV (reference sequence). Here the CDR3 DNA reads TGTGCCAGCAGTTTAGGTCTCGACAGGGGCGACACTGAAGCTTTCTTT. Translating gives CASSLGLDRGDTEAFF.

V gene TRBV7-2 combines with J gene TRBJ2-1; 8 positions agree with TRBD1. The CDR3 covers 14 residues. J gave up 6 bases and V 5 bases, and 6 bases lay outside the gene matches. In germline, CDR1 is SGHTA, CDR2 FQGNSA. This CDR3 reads CASSRGQASNEQFF. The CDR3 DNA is TGTGCCAGCAGCAGGGGACAGGCCTCCAATGAGCAGTTCTTC.

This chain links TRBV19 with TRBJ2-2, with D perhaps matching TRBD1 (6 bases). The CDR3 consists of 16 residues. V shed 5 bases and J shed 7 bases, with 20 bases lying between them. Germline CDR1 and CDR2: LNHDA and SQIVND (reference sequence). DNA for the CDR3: TGTGCCAGTAGTCACCGATTGGGACACCGCGGCGGGGAGCTGTTTTTT. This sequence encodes CASSHRLGHRGGELFF.

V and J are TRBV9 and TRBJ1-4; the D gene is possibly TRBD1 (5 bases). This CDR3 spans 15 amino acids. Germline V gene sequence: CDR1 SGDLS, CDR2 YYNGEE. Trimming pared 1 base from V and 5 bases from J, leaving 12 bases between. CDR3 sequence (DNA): TGTGCCAGCAGCGTAAGTGGCCAGGGCAATGAAAAACTGTTTTTT. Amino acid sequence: CASSVSGQGNEKLFF.

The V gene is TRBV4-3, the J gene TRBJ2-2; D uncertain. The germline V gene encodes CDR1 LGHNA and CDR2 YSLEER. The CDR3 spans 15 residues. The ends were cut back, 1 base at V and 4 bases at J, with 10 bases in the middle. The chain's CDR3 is CASSQVSVSTGELFF. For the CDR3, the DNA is TGCGCCAGCAGCCAAGTCAGCGTAAGCACCGGGGAGCTGTTTTTT.

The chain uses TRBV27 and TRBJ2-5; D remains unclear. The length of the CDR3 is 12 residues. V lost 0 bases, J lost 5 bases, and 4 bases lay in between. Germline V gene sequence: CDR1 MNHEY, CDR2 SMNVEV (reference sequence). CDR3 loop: CASSLSRETQYF. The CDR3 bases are TGTGCCAGCAGTTTATCGAGGGAGACCCAGTACTTC.

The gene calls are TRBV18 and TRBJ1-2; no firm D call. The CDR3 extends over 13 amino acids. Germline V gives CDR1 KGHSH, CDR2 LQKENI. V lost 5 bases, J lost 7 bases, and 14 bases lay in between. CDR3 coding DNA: TGTGCCAGCTCAGAAACCACGACTTCTGGCTACACCTTC. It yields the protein CASSETTTSGYTF.